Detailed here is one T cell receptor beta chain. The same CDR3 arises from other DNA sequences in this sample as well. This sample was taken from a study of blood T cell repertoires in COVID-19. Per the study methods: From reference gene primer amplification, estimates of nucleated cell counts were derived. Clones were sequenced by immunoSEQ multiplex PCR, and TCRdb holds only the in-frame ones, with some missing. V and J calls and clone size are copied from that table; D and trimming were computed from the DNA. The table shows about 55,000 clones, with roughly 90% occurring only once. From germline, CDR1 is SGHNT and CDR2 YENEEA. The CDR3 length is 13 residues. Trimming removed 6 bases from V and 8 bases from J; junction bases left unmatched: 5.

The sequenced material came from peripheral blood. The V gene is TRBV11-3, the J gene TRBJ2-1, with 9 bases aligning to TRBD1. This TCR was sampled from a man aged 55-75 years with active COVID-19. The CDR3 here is CASRRTGVDEQFF. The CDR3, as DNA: TGTGCCAGCAGGAGGACAGGGGTCGATGAGCAGTTCTTC.